Listed here are 20 T cell receptor beta chains from one sample, sequenced in a study of identical twins. TCRdb independently ran MiXCR on the 5' RACE reads; one entry per CDR3 protein. This sample has approximately 550,000 distinct CDR3 sequences, with around 24% found just once. The sample was also linked to a second study, of yellow fever vaccine responses in identical twins.

The sample taken for sequencing was CD4+ T cells sorted from blood. These receptors originate from a woman under 30 in good health.

This clonotype has only a few counts. The rearrangement links TRBV6-1 to TRBJ1-6; D remains ambiguous. V was shortened by 6 bases and J by 10 bases, with 19 bases between the two germline ends. Germline V CDR1 and CDR2: MNHNS, SASEGT. The CDR3 has 15 residues. Here the CDR3 reads CASSHKKVVGSPLHF. CDR3 nucleotides: TGTGCCAGCAGCCACAAGAAGGTCGTAGGATCACCCCTCCACTTT.

This clonotype was counted only a few times. The genes are TRBV7-9 and TRBJ1-1, with D perhaps matching TRBD1 (5 bases). CDR1 and CDR2 from the germline V gene are SEHNR and FQNEAQ (reference sequence). The length of the CDR3 is 15 residues. Deletions cut 0 bases from V and 0 bases from J, with 8 bases between. The CDR3 here is CASSLAKQVNTEAFF. The CDR3 nucleotides are TGTGCCAGCAGCTTAGCTAAACAGGTGAACACTGAAGCTTTCTTT.

The CDR3 sequence is CASSPRKIYNEQFF. The CDR3 bases are TGTGCCAGCAGTCCAAGGAAAATTTACAATGAGCAGTTCTTC. This chain joins TRBV12-3 or TRBV12-4 and TRBJ2-1; D gene unclear. Trimming shortened V by 5 bases and J by 4 bases, and 12 bases separated the two germline ends. CDR3 length equals 14 residues.

In this sample, this clonotype turned up a few times. The genes are TRBV6-5 and TRBJ1-2, with D possibly TRBD1 on 5 matching bases. V lost 9 bases and J 8 bases, leaving 16 bases between the germline ends. Germline V CDR1 and CDR2: MNHEY, SVGAGI. The CDR3 is 12 amino acids. CDR3 bases: TGTGCCAGTCGGAGCGGGACGCGCGGCTACACCTTC. Amino acids: CASRSGTRGYTF.

This clonotype was observed a few times. The chain joins TRBV10-3 to TRBJ2-3, with TRBD2 as a possible D gene (6 bases). Per germline, CDR1 ENHRY and CDR2 SYGVKD. Trimming stripped 2 bases from V and 5 bases from J, with 14 bases between. The CDR3 contains 15 residues. The CDR3 region is CAISESLAGRDTQYF. CDR3 DNA: TGTGCCATCAGTGAGAGCCTAGCCGGGAGAGATACGCAGTATTTT.

This clonotype has only a few counts. This CDR3 reads CASSFSPPETQYF. CDR3 DNA sequence: TGTGCCAGCAGCTTCTCTCCCCCGGAGACCCAGTACTTC. The genes are TRBV7-2 and TRBJ2-5; D gene unclear. The CDR3 covers 13 residues. Germline loops: CDR1 SGHTA, CDR2 FQGNSA. V gave up 3 bases and J gave up 5 bases, with 10 bases separating them.

The chain combines TRBV7-8 with TRBJ1-2, with D uncertain. Germline assignment: CDR1 SGHVS and CDR2 FQNEAQ. The V end lost 5 bases, the J end lost 4 bases, and 14 bases lay between the germline ends. The CDR3 length is 14 residues. The CDR3 sequence is CASSTRTGSYGYTF. CDR3 sequence (DNA): TGTGCCAGCAGCACAAGGACGGGTAGCTATGGCTACACCTTC.

This clonotype was seen repeatedly, ten times or more. V and J are TRBV18 and TRBJ2-7; 7 nucleotides align to TRBD1. Looked up from germline, CDR1 is KGHSH and CDR2 is LQKENI. Unmatched junction bases numbered 9, after V lost 3 bases and J lost 4 bases. The CDR3 has 15 residues. The CDR3 DNA reads as TGTGCCAGCTCACCGAACACAGGGGTTAAATACGAGCAGTACGTC. Protein: CASSPNTGVKYEQYV.

V gene TRBV28 combines with J gene TRBJ2-7; 9 positions agree with TRBD1. There are 14 residues in the CDR3. The germline CDR1 and CDR2 sequences are MDHEN and SYDVKM. Trimming removed 6 bases from V and 4 bases from J; junction bases left unmatched: 7. The CDR3 sequence: CASRTQGAGYEQYF. CDR3 nucleotides: TGTGCCAGCAGGACACAGGGGGCGGGGTACGAGCAGTACTTC.

This clonotype was seen a few times. The V and J genes are TRBV12-3 or TRBV12-4 and TRBJ1-1; D is uncertain. This CDR3 contains 15 residues. The V and J ends lost 1 base and 4 bases respectively, with 13 bases between them. CDR3 residues: CASSLELGFRTEAFF. CDR3 sequence (DNA): TGTGCCAGCAGTTTAGAACTCGGATTTCGCACTGAAGCTTTCTTT.

J is TRBJ2-1 and V is TRBV7-2, with 11 bases lining up with TRBD2. The J segment lost 10 bases and the V segment lost 4 bases, leaving 6 bases of the junction unmatched. The length of the CDR3 is 14 residues. CDR1 and CDR2 (germline): SGHTA, FQGNSA. CDR3 protein: CASSSSGRLREQFF. The CDR3 DNA is TGTGCCAGCAGCTCTAGCGGGAGGTTACGGGAGCAGTTCTTC.

V usage is TRBV25-1 and J usage is TRBJ2-5, with TRBD1 identical over 7 bases. Germline values: CDR1 MGHDK, CDR2 SYGVNS. The trim removed 1 base at V and 7 bases at J, leaving 6 bases unmatched. The CDR3 has 14 residues. The CDR3 loop reads CASSEFGDRGTQYF. The CDR3 nucleotides are TGTGCCAGCAGTGAATTCGGGGACAGAGGGACCCAGTACTTC.

This rearrangement joins TRBV7-7 to TRBJ1-2, with no clear D. The CDR3 is made up of 13 amino acids. V lost 7 bases and J lost 4, with 13 bases in between. Germline assignment: CDR1 SSHAT and CDR2 FNYEAQ (reference sequence). The CDR3 nucleotides read TGTGCCAGCACTAACCTACCTCCCTATGGCTACACCTTC. It codes for CASTNLPPYGYTF.

This clonotype has just a few counts. CDR3: CASSPEGSQQPQHF. The DNA of the CDR3 is TGTGCCAGCTCACCTGAGGGGTCTCAACAGCCCCAGCATTTT. The chain uses TRBV18 and TRBJ1-5; TRBD1 might be the D (5 bases). The length of the CDR3 is 14 residues. Germline V gene data show CDR1 as KGHSH and CDR2 as LQKENI. Trimming took 3 bases from V and 7 from J, leaving 13 bases between them.

V is TRBV25-1 and J is TRBJ2-1, with D possibly matching TRBD2 (5 bases). V lost 8 bases, J lost 7 bases, and 21 bases lay in between. Germline-derived CDR1 and CDR2 are MGHDK and SYGVNS. This CDR3 has 15 residues. The CDR3: CASRDTSGPGNEQFF. Here the CDR3 DNA reads TGTGCCAGCCGAGATACCTCAGGCCCGGGGAATGAGCAGTTCTTC.

The CDR3 DNA follows: TGCGCCAGCAGCTTGGAAGGCAGGGTCACAGATACGCAGTATTTT. Protein sequence: CASSLEGRVTDTQYF. This chain connects TRBV5-1 to TRBJ2-3; D might be TRBD1 (5 bases). This CDR3 is built from 15 residues. CDR1 SGHRS and CDR2 YFSETQ come from the germline V gene. Trimming stripped 0 bases from V and 2 bases from J, with 10 bases between.

J is TRBJ2-4 and V is TRBV5-6; D is perhaps TRBD1 (5 bases). The CDR3 loop spans 15 amino acids. Between the trimmed V and J ends, which lost 2 bases and 6 bases, there was a span of 15 bases. Germline CDR1 and CDR2: SGHDT and YYEEEE. This CDR3 reads CASSFITTGPNIQYF. The CDR3 region has the DNA TGTGCCAGCAGCTTTATAACAACAGGTCCAAACATTCAGTACTTC.

This clonotype was seen just once. The rearrangement joins TRBV5-1 to TRBJ2-3, with TRBD1 matching over 7 bases. The ends lost 3 bases at V and 1 base at J; junction bases unmatched: 5. CDR1 SGHRS and CDR2 YFSETQ come from the germline V gene. The CDR3 length is 15 residues. For the CDR3, the DNA is TGCGCCAGCAGCTCCACGGGACAGCGCACAGATACGCAGTATTTT. Translating it yields CASSSTGQRTDTQYF.

V usage is TRBV12-3 or TRBV12-4 and J usage is TRBJ2-3; 12 bases line up with TRBD2. J gave up 4 bases and V 4 bases, and 15 bases lay outside the gene matches. This CDR3 spans 19 amino acids. CDR3 in amino acids: CASSSRLAGGRSEADTQYF. The CDR3 DNA follows: TGTGCCAGCAGTTCGCGTCTAGCGGGAGGGAGGAGCGAGGCAGATACGCAGTATTTT.

The V call is TRBV20-1, the J call TRBJ2-7; TRBD2 aligns across 8 bases. J was trimmed by 2 bases and V by 1 base; bases with no gene match: 4. The CDR3 consists of 14 residues. The germline CDR1 and CDR2 sequences are DFQATT and SNEGSKA (reference sequence). CDR3 amino acids: CSARVPGGTYEQYF. DNA of the CDR3: TGCAGTGCTAGAGTCCCGGGGGGGACCTACGAGCAGTACTTC.